The rows below give T cell receptor beta chains drawn from one sample of a study of vaccination effects on CD4 cells after COVID-19. Their antigens remain unidentified. Using immunoSEQ multiplex PCR, the repertoire was profiled, and TCRdb retains in-frame clones only, with some absent. Altogether approximately 61,000 clones are present, around four fifths being singletons, with the ten largest covering 1% to 1.5%. Sample: CD4+ T cells from PBMCs cultured with HCoV-229E spike peptides, taken after COVID-19 vaccination. These receptors all stem from a human donor who received a COVID-19 vaccine. Each CDR3 is given with its conserved first and last residue. Fields, in order: clone size, V gene, D gene, J gene, CDR3 DNA, CDR3 protein. The D gene is left open where the match is weak. Part of the rows lack a size; the others show once, few, many or a class for expanded clones.

>-|TRBV7-2|TRBD2|TRBJ2-5
TGTGCCAGCAGCTTCCTAGCGGGGGGACGGGAGACCCAGTACTTC
CASSFLAGGRETQYF
>-|TRBV18|-|TRBJ2-3
TGTGCCAGCTCACCCCCTTCGGCAGGGTCAGATACGCAGTATTTT
CASSPPSAGSDTQYF
>once|TRBV5-5|TRBD1|TRBJ2-4
TGTGCCAGCAGCCCGGACCCGGACAGGGGGTCTAACATTCAGTACTTC
CASSPDPDRGSNIQYF
>-|TRBV27|-|TRBJ2-1
TGTGCCAGCAGTTTAGGAGGAAGAAGGAGTCGTTACAATGAGCAGTTCTTC
CASSLGGRRSRYNEQFF
>-|TRBV5-1|-|TRBJ1-5
TGCGCCAGCAGCTTGGAGGCGGGGAGACGAGAAATAGGCAATCAGCCCCAGCATTTT
CASSLEAGRREIGNQPQHF
>-|TRBV5-1|-|TRBJ2-2
TGCGCCAGCAGCTATGGACATGGGGCGAACACCGGGGAGCTGTTTTTT
CASSYGHGANTGELFF
>-|TRBV30|-|TRBJ1-1
TGTGCCTGGAGTCAGTCGGGAACTGAAGCTTTCTTT
CAWSQSGTEAFF
>-|TRBV6-5|TRBD1|TRBJ1-1
TGTGCCAGCAGTTGGACAGGGGAAATCCAAGCTTTCTTT
CASSWTGEIQAFF
>-|TRBV29-1|-|TRBJ1-2
TGCAGCGTTACGGCCGTGGGTCCCTATGGCTACACCTTC
CSVTAVGPYGYTF
>-|TRBV6-5|-|TRBJ2-5
TGTGCCAGCAGCCACCTAGGTGGAGAGACCCAGTACTTC
CASSHLGGETQYF
>-|TRBV30|-|TRBJ1-2
TGTGCCTGGAGTGTAGGGTTGTATTCGGATGGCTACACCTTC
CAWSVGLYSDGYTF
>-|TRBV5-6|-|TRBJ2-1
TGTGCCAGCAGCTTAGCATATGAGCAGTTCTTC
CASSLAYEQFF
>-|TRBV29-1|TRBD1|TRBJ1-2
TGCAGCGTTGAGGGGACAGGGGCTCTCTATGGCTACACCTTC
CSVEGTGALYGYTF
>-|TRBV5-5|-|TRBJ2-3
TGTGCCAGCAGCCTCACAGATACGCAGTATTTT
CASSLTDTQYF
>-|TRBV6-6|TRBD1|TRBJ1-1
TGTGCCAGCAGTTACGGGACAGACACTGAAGCTTTCTTT
CASSYGTDTEAFF
>-|TRBV6-5|-|TRBJ1-1
TGTGCCAGCAGTTACAAGGGTTGGACTGAAGCTTTCTTT
CASSYKGWTEAFF
>-|TRBV24-1|TRBD1|TRBJ2-5
TGTGCCACCAGTGAATCCGGGACAGGGGTAGAGACCCAGTACTTC
CATSESGTGVETQYF
>-|TRBV4-1|-|TRBJ1-4
TGCGCCAGCAGCCAAGGACCGGGAAATAATGAAAAACTGTTTTTT
CASSQGPGNNEKLFF
>-|TRBV7-8|-|TRBJ2-5
TGTGCCAGCAGCCAATTAACAGTGTCCCAAGAGACCCAGTACTTC
CASSQLTVSQETQYF
>-|TRBV18|TRBD1|TRBJ2-1
TGTGCCAGCTCCCTGTCCGGGACAGGGGGGAAGAATGAGCAGTTCTTC
CASSLSGTGGKNEQFF